The entry below describes one T cell receptor beta chain. Its antigen is still unknown. The V gene's germline CDR1 is DFQATT and CDR2 SNEGSKA (reference sequence). V was pared by 6 bases and J by 2 bases, with 10 bases between. The CDR3 length is 12 residues. These data originate in a study of T cells in Graves' hyperthyroidism and ophthalmopathy. General study points: Researchers report that a 13 V-J model separated ophthalmopathy from stable hyperthyroidism.

From roughly 10 ml of fresh peripheral blood, PBMCs were isolated. TCR beta CDR3 region amplification was performed from RNA transcripts. Initially, a first-round RT-PCR of the TCR CDR3 employed the HTBI primer set. TCRdb re-called the multiplex PCR reads with MiXCR, one entry per CDR3 protein. Here the sample spans around 700,000 distinct CDR3 sequences, 30% to 40% being singletons. The material sequenced was blood. The receptor was isolated from a woman between 40 and 55 years old with Graves' hyperthyroidism. This sequence joins TRBV20-1 and TRBJ1-2; tentatively, D is TRBD1 (6 bases). CDR3 region: CSALQGNYGYTF. The CDR3 DNA reads TGCAGTGCCCTACAGGGAAACTATGGCTACACCTTC.